A single sample gave rise to the 10 T cell receptor beta chains below, sequenced in a study of identical twins. MiXCR was run by TCRdb on the 5' RACE reads, yielding one entry per CDR3 protein. The table lists approximately 350,000 distinct CDR3 sequences, 9% to 15% of them singletons. This sample also appeared in a second study, on yellow fever vaccine responses in identical twins.

The sequenced sample consisted of CD8+ T cells sorted from blood. The receptors shown here come from a woman between 18 and 30 years old in good health.

The sample holds a few counts of this clonotype. The gene calls are TRBV27 and TRBJ2-7; TRBD1 agrees at 7 bases. CDR3 length: 12 residues. Germline CDR1 and CDR2: MNHEY and SMNVEV (reference sequence). With 7 bases clipped from V and 5 bases from J, the junction kept 5 bases outside the gene matches. The CDR3 loop is CASTTGAHEQYF. The CDR3 bases are TGTGCCAGCACCACAGGGGCCCACGAGCAGTACTTC.

This clonotype has only a few counts. The genes are TRBV6-1 and TRBJ2-1, with D maybe TRBD2 (6 bases). Trimming took off 6 bases at V and 5 bases at J, with 20 bases between the two ends. Germline V gene lookup returns CDR1 MNHNS and CDR2 SASEGT. The length of the CDR3 is 16 residues. CDR3 bases: TGTGCCAGCAGACCCGGGGTCCTGGGGAGGCACAATGAGCAGTTCTTC. This encodes CASRPGVLGRHNEQFF.

The chain carries TRBV12-3 or TRBV12-4 and TRBJ1-2, with a possible D match to TRBD1 (5 bases). The CDR3 length is 13 residues. Trimming cost V 6 bases and J 8 bases, with 16 bases left between them. The CDR3 region is CASSHDSGDGYTF. The DNA of the CDR3 is TGTGCCAGCAGCCATGACAGTGGTGACGGCTACACCTTC.

In this sample, this clonotype turned up many times. The chain carries TRBV6-1 and TRBJ2-3, with TRBD2 identical over 7 bases. The CDR3 is made up of 15 amino acids. J lost 0 bases, V lost 6 bases, and 6 bases had no gene match. Germline V gives CDR1 MNHNS, CDR2 SASEGT. The DNA of the CDR3 is TGTGCCAGCAGGGGAGGGGTTATAAGCACAGATACGCAGTATTTT. This encodes CASRGGVISTDTQYF.

In this sample, this clonotype turned up a few times. This rearrangement joins TRBV7-8 to TRBJ2-4; possible D gene TRBD2, 5 bases. The V end was cut by 1 base, the J end by 3 bases, with 13 bases between. This CDR3 has 16 residues. CDR1 is SGHVS, CDR2 FQNEAQ, per germline. CDR3 nucleotides: TGTGCCAGCAGCTTAGGACGGAGGCGAATCAAAAACATTCAGTACTTC. Protein sequence: CASSLGRRRIKNIQYF.

This clonotype was picked up a small number of times. V usage is TRBV28 and J usage is TRBJ2-2; D unclear. Germline V gene data show CDR1 as MDHEN and CDR2 as SYDVKM. This CDR3 has 17 residues. V lost 1 base and J 0 bases, leaving 12 bases between the germline ends. The CDR3 region has the DNA TGTGCCAGCAGTTTATCTAGATTGGGCGCGAACACCGGGGAGCTGTTTTTT. As protein: CASSLSRLGANTGELFF.

On this clonotype itself: The junction does not match germline at one end; this may be a read error. J is TRBJ1-5 and V is TRBV11-1; a weak D match, TRBD1 (5 bases). The CDR3 totals 14 residues. The germline V gene encodes CDR1 SGHAT and CDR2 FQDESV (reference sequence). CDR3 protein: CASSLGGGSQPQHF. CDR3 bases: TGTGCCAGTAGCTTAGGTGGGGGTAGTCAGCCCCAGCATTTT.

This clonotype was seen repeatedly, ten times or more. This chain links TRBV12-3 or TRBV12-4 with TRBJ1-1; D gene uncertain. The CDR3 spans 12 residues. Trimming shortened V by 5 bases and J by 8 bases, and 12 bases separated the two germline ends. The CDR3: CASSPGQDEAFF. In nucleotides, the CDR3 is TGTGCCAGCAGTCCAGGCCAGGACGAAGCTTTCTTT.

The chain combines TRBV20-1 with TRBJ2-3; TRBD2 matches at 11 bases. With V trimmed by 5 bases and J by 2 bases, 6 bases remained unmatched. From germline, CDR1 is DFQATT and CDR2 SNEGSKA (reference sequence). This CDR3 is 15 amino acids long. The CDR3 DNA sequence: TGCAGTGCTCCCCGACTAGCGGGACCCACAGATACGCAGTATTTT. This gives the protein CSAPRLAGPTDTQYF.

This clonotype turned up a few times. The rearrangement uses TRBV27 and TRBJ2-7, with D uncertain. The CDR3 is 13 residues long. CDR1 is MNHEY and CDR2 is SMNVEV in the germline V gene (reference sequence). V was trimmed by 4 bases and J by 6 bases, leaving 13 bases between them. CDR3 sequence (DNA): TGTGCCAGCAGTTACACACAGCCAGGCGAGCAGTACTTC. Its translation is CASSYTQPGEQYF.